This is a list of T cell receptor beta chains from one sample in a study of cytomegalovirus exposure and HLA in healthy donors. Here immunoSEQ multiplex PCR was the method, and the copy in TCRdb shows in-frame clones only, minus some. Among under 130,000 clones listed, about an eighth were seen once. The sample comprised PBMCs. The receptors here all came from a man between 40 and 49 years old in good health and CMV-seropositive. Each CDR3 is given with its conserved first and last residue. Fields, in order: J gene, V gene, clone size, D gene, CDR3 protein, CDR3 DNA. A D gene is named only where the DNA matches it firmly. A clone size is listed for some rows: how often the clone was seen (once, few, many), or a class if it is expanded.

j_gene: TRBJ1-5; v_gene: TRBV19; abundance: .; d_gene: TRBD1; CDR3aa: CASSSGTGGSIGHF; CDR3nt: TGTGCCAGTAGTAGCGGGACAGGGGGCTCTATAGGGCATTTT
j_gene: TRBJ2-1; v_gene: TRBV29-1; abundance: .; d_gene: TRBD2; CDR3aa: CSAIGTSEYNEQFF; CDR3nt: TGCAGCGCTATCGGGACTAGCGAGTACAATGAGCAGTTCTTC
j_gene: TRBJ1-1; v_gene: TRBV18; abundance: few; d_gene: TRBD1; CDR3aa: CASSPLSGTGGIIGAEAFF; CDR3nt: TGTGCCAGCTCACCCCTTTCCGGGACAGGGGGAATAATTGGCGCTGAAGCTTTCTTT
j_gene: TRBJ1-2; v_gene: TRBV27; abundance: .; d_gene: .; CDR3aa: CASSTADRPHYGYTF; CDR3nt: TGTGCCAGCAGTACGGCGGACAGACCTCACTATGGCTACACCTTC
j_gene: TRBJ2-1; v_gene: TRBV7-2; abundance: .; d_gene: TRBD1; CDR3aa: CATKKDRAYNEQFF; CDR3nt: TGTGCCACCAAAAAGGACAGGGCCTACAATGAGCAGTTCTTC
j_gene: TRBJ2-1; v_gene: TRBV4-1; abundance: .; d_gene: .; CDR3aa: CASSQEADSYNEQFF; CDR3nt: TGCGCCAGCAGCCAAGAGGCGGATTCCTACAATGAGCAGTTCTTC
j_gene: TRBJ2-7; v_gene: TRBV5-4; abundance: .; d_gene: TRBD1; CDR3aa: CASSSQGGIKIEQYF; CDR3nt: TGTGCCAGCAGCTCACAGGGGGGCATTAAGATCGAGCAGTACTTC
j_gene: TRBJ2-5; v_gene: TRBV5-1; abundance: .; d_gene: .; CDR3aa: CASSLGPLVRETQYF; CDR3nt: TGCGCCAGCAGCTTGGGCCCGCTAGTCCGGGAGACCCAGTACTTC
j_gene: TRBJ2-7; v_gene: TRBV6-1; abundance: few; d_gene: .; CDR3aa: CASSERLSRGLGEQYF; CDR3nt: TGTGCCAGCAGTGAACGGTTAAGCAGGGGCCTCGGCGAGCAGTACTTC
j_gene: TRBJ1-3; v_gene: TRBV5-1; abundance: .; d_gene: .; CDR3aa: CASSLGTYSENTIYF; CDR3nt: TGCGCCAGCAGCTTGGGGACATACTCTGAAAACACCATATATTTT
j_gene: TRBJ1-5; v_gene: TRBV18; abundance: few; d_gene: .; CDR3aa: CASSPAAQNNQPQHF; CDR3nt: TGTGCCAGCTCACCGGCAGCGCAGAACAATCAGCCCCAGCATTTT
j_gene: TRBJ2-1; v_gene: TRBV7-7; abundance: .; d_gene: TRBD1; CDR3aa: CASSARAAGGYNEQFF; CDR3nt: TGTGCCAGCAGCGCGAGAGCGGCAGGGGGTTACAATGAGCAGTTCTTC
j_gene: TRBJ2-6; v_gene: TRBV7-8; abundance: .; d_gene: .; CDR3aa: CASSLYLSRRQTSRSGANVLTF; CDR3nt: TGTGCCAGCAGCTTATATCTGTCTCGACGACAGACTAGTAGGTCTGGGGCCAACGTCCTGACTTTC
j_gene: TRBJ2-1; v_gene: TRBV7-9; abundance: .; d_gene: .; CDR3aa: CASSPTTELNEQFF; CDR3nt: TGTGCCAGCAGCCCAACGACAGAACTAAATGAGCAGTTCTTC
j_gene: TRBJ1-2; v_gene: TRBV6-5; abundance: few; d_gene: .; CDR3aa: CATQSGYGYTF; CDR3nt: TGTGCCACCCAGTCAGGCTATGGCTACACCTTC
j_gene: TRBJ1-1; v_gene: TRBV6-1; abundance: few; d_gene: TRBD1; CDR3aa: CASTSSGQGNTEAFF; CDR3nt: TGTGCCAGCACCTCCTCCGGACAGGGGAACACTGAAGCTTTCTTT
j_gene: TRBJ2-1; v_gene: TRBV30; abundance: .; d_gene: TRBD2; CDR3aa: CASSGSFGEQFF; CDR3nt: TGTGCCTCTAGCGGGAGCTTCGGTGAGCAGTTCTTC
j_gene: TRBJ2-1; v_gene: TRBV28; abundance: .; d_gene: TRBD2; CDR3aa: CASSSGLAGGPTGNEQFF; CDR3nt: TGTGCCAGCAGTTCAGGACTAGCGGGAGGGCCAACTGGCAATGAGCAGTTCTTC
j_gene: TRBJ2-7; v_gene: TRBV6-5; abundance: .; d_gene: TRBD1; CDR3aa: CASTTPTGAGEQYF; CDR3nt: TGTGCCAGCACCACCCCGACAGGGGCGGGCGAGCAGTACTTC
j_gene: TRBJ2-2; v_gene: TRBV10-3; abundance: .; d_gene: TRBD2; CDR3aa: CAISAGTSGATGELFF; CDR3nt: TGTGCCATCAGTGCCGGGACTAGCGGGGCAACCGGGGAGCTGTTTTTT
j_gene: TRBJ2-2; v_gene: TRBV7-8; abundance: few; d_gene: .; CDR3aa: CASSSWASGELFF; CDR3nt: TGTGCCAGCAGCTCCTGGGCTTCCGGGGAGCTGTTTTTT
j_gene: TRBJ1-5; v_gene: TRBV5-1; abundance: few; d_gene: TRBD1; CDR3aa: CASSPDIGQGGINQPQHF; CDR3nt: TGCGCCAGCAGCCCGGACATAGGACAGGGTGGCATCAATCAGCCCCAGCATTTT
j_gene: TRBJ2-1; v_gene: TRBV7-3; abundance: few; d_gene: .; CDR3aa: CASSFGQEQFF; CDR3nt: TGTGCCAGCAGCTTTGGGCAGGAGCAGTTCTTC
j_gene: TRBJ2-2; v_gene: TRBV29-1; abundance: few; d_gene: TRBD2; CDR3aa: CSVPSGSVWNTGELFF; CDR3nt: TGCAGCGTTCCAAGCGGGAGTGTTTGGAACACCGGGGAGCTGTTTTTT
j_gene: TRBJ1-3; v_gene: TRBV6-5; abundance: few; d_gene: .; CDR3aa: CASSRGRGAGNTIYF; CDR3nt: TGTGCCAGCAGTAGAGGCAGGGGCGCGGGAAACACCATATATTTT
j_gene: TRBJ1-2; v_gene: TRBV28; abundance: .; d_gene: .; CDR3aa: CASQAGNYGYTF; CDR3nt: TGTGCCAGTCAGGCTGGTAACTATGGCTACACCTTC
j_gene: TRBJ2-7; v_gene: TRBV5-1; abundance: few; d_gene: .; CDR3aa: CASSLAYRAGYEQYF; CDR3nt: TGCGCCAGCAGCTTGGCCTACAGGGCTGGCTACGAGCAGTACTTC
j_gene: TRBJ1-1; v_gene: TRBV12-5; abundance: .; d_gene: .; CDR3aa: CASGLNEDTEAFF; CDR3nt: TGTGCTAGTGGTTTAAATGAGGACACTGAAGCTTTCTTT
j_gene: TRBJ2-5; v_gene: TRBV2; abundance: few; d_gene: .; CDR3aa: CASSVASRGTQYF; CDR3nt: TGTGCCAGCAGTGTGGCTAGCAGGGGGACCCAGTACTTC
j_gene: TRBJ2-7; v_gene: TRBV15; abundance: few; d_gene: TRBD2; CDR3aa: CATSRDPGLAGGKYF; CDR3nt: TGTGCCACCAGCAGAGACCCGGGACTAGCGGGAGGGAAATACTTC
j_gene: TRBJ1-1; v_gene: TRBV19; abundance: once; d_gene: .; CDR3aa: CASSIGGGTEAFF; CDR3nt: TGTGCCAGTAGTATAGGAGGGGGCACTGAAGCTTTCTTT
j_gene: TRBJ1-1; v_gene: TRBV19; abundance: .; d_gene: TRBD1; CDR3aa: CASSFPGTGGTEAFF; CDR3nt: TGTGCCAGTAGTTTTCCCGGGACAGGGGGTACTGAAGCTTTCTTT
j_gene: TRBJ2-7; v_gene: TRBV30; abundance: few; d_gene: .; CDR3aa: CAWNRGREVGEQYF; CDR3nt: TGTGCCTGGAACCGAGGCAGGGAGGTAGGAGAGCAGTACTTC
j_gene: TRBJ2-3; v_gene: TRBV9; abundance: few; d_gene: TRBD2; CDR3aa: CASSPGTSGSRTDTQYF; CDR3nt: TGTGCCAGCAGCCCAGGGACTAGCGGGAGTAGAACAGATACGCAGTATTTT
j_gene: TRBJ2-7; v_gene: TRBV7-8; abundance: .; d_gene: TRBD2; CDR3aa: CASSSGGLGYEQYF; CDR3nt: TGTGCCAGCAGCTCCGGGGGGTTGGGTTACGAGCAGTACTTC
j_gene: TRBJ2-7; v_gene: TRBV28; abundance: .; d_gene: .; CDR3aa: CASSSPRTIIYEQYF; CDR3nt: TGTGCCAGCAGTTCCCCAAGAACAATCATCTACGAGCAGTACTTC
j_gene: TRBJ1-5; v_gene: TRBV18; abundance: few; d_gene: .; CDR3aa: CASSSRSNQPQHF; CDR3nt: TGTGCCAGCTCAAGCCGGAGCAATCAGCCCCAGCATTTT
j_gene: TRBJ2-2; v_gene: TRBV25-1; abundance: few; d_gene: TRBD1; CDR3aa: CASSSDRVNTGELFF; CDR3nt: TGTGCCAGCAGTTCAGACAGGGTGAACACCGGGGAGCTGTTTTTT
j_gene: TRBJ2-7; v_gene: TRBV5-1; abundance: few; d_gene: TRBD1; CDR3aa: CASRAGGTGLSEQYF; CDR3nt: TGCGCCAGCAGGGCGGGCGGGACAGGGCTGAGCGAGCAGTACTTC
j_gene: TRBJ2-3; v_gene: TRBV27; abundance: .; d_gene: TRBD2; CDR3aa: CASSLTQDRLAAQYF; CDR3nt: TGTGCCAGCAGTTTGACACAAGATCGACTAGCGGCGCAGTATTTT
j_gene: TRBJ2-7; v_gene: TRBV30; abundance: .; d_gene: TRBD2; CDR3aa: CAWALAGGHEQYF; CDR3nt: TGTGCCTGGGCCTTAGCGGGAGGCCACGAGCAGTACTTC
j_gene: TRBJ2-5; v_gene: TRBV14; abundance: .; d_gene: TRBD1; CDR3aa: CASSQEYQGAGETQYF; CDR3nt: TGTGCCAGCAGCCAAGAATACCAGGGGGCCGGAGAGACCCAGTACTTC
j_gene: TRBJ2-3; v_gene: TRBV15; abundance: .; d_gene: .; CDR3aa: CATSRPGTTLNTQYF; CDR3nt: TGTGCCACCAGCAGACCCGGGACAACACTAAATACGCAGTATTTT